The 28 T cell receptor beta chains below come from one sample, sequenced in a study of cytomegalovirus exposure and HLA in healthy donors. PCR was performed using 60 Vbeta and 13 Jbeta primers. This table comes from immunoSEQ multiplex PCR, and its TCRdb copy is limited to in-frame clones, with some not included. This table has approximately 100,000 clones, under 80% appearing once. The sample was PBMCs. The receptors originated from a woman aged 18-29 years in good health and CMV-seropositive.

This clone is termed medium-sized. The chain carries TRBV7-2 and TRBJ2-7, with D unclear. The CDR3 is made up of 10 amino acids. V lost 5 bases, J lost 3 bases, and 2 bases lay in between. Germline V gene sequence: CDR1 SGHTA, CDR2 FQGNSA. CDR3 in amino acids: CASSHYEQYF. The CDR3 DNA follows: TGTGCCAGCAGCCACTACGAGCAGTACTTC. Drawing the rest from reference TRBV7-2 and TRBJ2-7, the complete variable domain is GAGVSQSPSNKVTEKGKDVELRCDPISGHTALYWYRQSLGQGLEFLIYFQGNSAPDKSGLPSDRFSAERTGGSVSTLTIQRTQQEDSAVYLCASSHYEQYFGPGTRLTVT.

This clone appeared a few times. V and J are TRBV5-1 and TRBJ1-5; 9 nucleotides align to TRBD1. This CDR3 has 19 residues. With V trimmed by 0 bases and J by 0 bases, 10 bases remained unmatched. Germline values: CDR1 SGHRS, CDR2 YFSETQ. The CDR3 here is CASSLELRTGDYSNQPQHF. The CDR3 coding sequence is TGCGCCAGCAGCTTGGAATTACGGACAGGGGACTATAGCAATCAGCCCCAGCATTTT.

The chain joins TRBV4-2 to TRBJ2-2; possibly TRBD1 for D (5 bases). V lost 1 base and J 7 bases, leaving 13 bases between the germline ends. The CDR3 is made up of 15 amino acids. The V gene's germline CDR1 is LGHNA and CDR2 YNFKEQ. The CDR3 spells CASSQALGDDGELFF. The CDR3 nucleotides are TGTGCCAGCAGCCAAGCGCTAGGGGATGACGGGGAGCTGTTTTTT.

Remarks on this clone: Other DNA sequences in the same sample also yield this CDR3. This chain links TRBV12-5 with TRBJ2-7; D possibly corresponds to TRBD1 (6 bases). Germline-derived CDR1 and CDR2 are LGHNT and FRNRAP. V lost 6 bases to trimming and J lost 4 bases, with 16 bases between them. The CDR3 has 14 amino acids. For the CDR3, the DNA is TGTGCTAGTGGCTCGGACAGAGGGCAGTACGAGCAGTACTTC. Protein: CASGSDRGQYEQYF. Full variable domain (outside the CDR3, taken from reference TRBV12-5 and TRBJ2-7): DARVTQTPRHKVTEMGQEVTMRCQPILGHNTVFWYRQTMMQGLELLAYFRNRAPLDDSGMPKDRFSAEMPDATLATLKIQPSEPRDSAVYFCASGSDRGQYEQYFGPGTRLTVT.

The chain employs TRBV7-9 and TRBJ2-7; D gene ambiguous. Per the germline V gene, CDR1 is SEHNR and CDR2 is FQNEAQ (reference sequence). V was trimmed by 4 bases and J by 1 base, leaving 8 bases between them. This CDR3 is 13 amino acids long. The CDR3 DNA reads TGTGCCAGCAGCTCGAGCCCTTCCTACGAGCAGTACTTC. This encodes CASSSSPSYEQYF.

The genes are TRBV7-2 and TRBJ2-7; D may be TRBD1 (5 bases). This CDR3 region has 15 residues. Germline V CDR1 and CDR2: SGHTA, FQGNSA. Trimming stripped 1 base from V and 3 bases from J, with 13 bases between. DNA for the CDR3: TGTGCCAGCAGCTTAGTCGACAGTCCCCACTACGAGCAGTACTTC. Its translation is CASSLVDSPHYEQYF.

This chain uses TRBV5-1 with TRBJ2-7, with 10 nucleotides matching TRBD1. Germline lookup yields CDR1 SGHRS and CDR2 YFSETQ. The CDR3 runs to 16 residues. The J segment lost 1 base and the V segment lost 5 bases, leaving 9 bases of the junction unmatched. The CDR3 region is CASSSRDRGPSYEQYF. The CDR3 DNA follows: TGCGCCAGCAGTTCACGGGACAGGGGACCGTCCTACGAGCAGTACTTC.

This clone turned up a few times. This rearrangement joins TRBV10-3 to TRBJ1-1, with D perhaps TRBD1 (5 bases). Germline-derived CDR1 and CDR2 are ENHRY and SYGVKD. The germline V and J ends were trimmed by 11 bases and 4 bases, with 17 bases remaining between them. The CDR3 spans 13 residues. The CDR3 DNA is TGTGCCCCCCTCCGGCTGGGGGGCACTGAAGCTTTCTTT. It specifies CAPLRLGGTEAFF.

As DNA, the CDR3 is TGTGCCAGCAGCGAAAACAACATCCAAGAGACCCAGTACTTC. It codes for CASSENNIQETQYF. The chain recombines TRBV9 with TRBJ2-5; D remains ambiguous. CDR1 is SGDLS and CDR2 is YYNGEE in the germline V gene. The germline V and J ends were trimmed by 3 bases and 1 base, with 10 bases remaining between them. CDR3 size: 14 residues.

This clone has a handful of counts. The chain combines TRBV7-9 with TRBJ2-3, with D possibly being TRBD2 (6 bases). Between the trimmed V and J ends, which lost 5 bases and 4 bases, there was a span of 19 bases. Germline V CDR1 and CDR2: SEHNR, FQNEAQ (reference sequence). The CDR3 is made up of 16 amino acids. This CDR3 reads CASSPPTGVSPDTQYF. CDR3 DNA sequence: TGTGCCAGCAGCCCCCCAACGGGGGTATCCCCAGATACGCAGTATTTT. The whole variable domain, remainder taken from reference TRBV7-9 and TRBJ2-3, is DTGVSQNPRHKITKRGQNVTFRCDPISEHNRLYWYRQTLGQGPEFLTYFQNEAQLEKSRLLSDRFSAERPKGSFSTLEIQRTEQGDSAMYLCASSPPTGVSPDTQYFGPGTRLTVL.

The chain carries TRBV27 and TRBJ2-3; D is perhaps TRBD1 (6 bases). There are 15 residues in the CDR3. Germline CDR1 MNHEY, CDR2 SMNVEV (reference sequence). Trimming left V 0 bases short and J 3 bases short, with 10 bases between. The CDR3 DNA reads as TGTGCCAGCAGTTTATCGCAGGGGTGGACAGATACGCAGTATTTT. Protein sequence: CASSLSQGWTDTQYF.

V is TRBV27 and J is TRBJ2-2; D is perhaps TRBD2 (5 bases). Germline values: CDR1 MNHEY, CDR2 SMNVEV (reference sequence). The CDR3 is made up of 11 amino acids. The V gene lost 6 bases and the J gene lost 7 bases, with 6 bases spanning the gap. CDR3 protein: CASRGSGELFF. The CDR3, as DNA: TGTGCCAGCAGGGGGAGCGGGGAGCTGTTTTTT.

The chain employs TRBV4-1 and TRBJ1-3; a possible D gene is TRBD1 (6 bases). The CDR3 sequence is 15 residues long. Germline V lookup: CDR1 MGHRA, CDR2 YSYEKL. V lost 6 bases, J lost 0 bases, and 12 bases lay in between. This CDR3 is CASRDTGSSGNTIYF. The CDR3 region has the DNA TGCGCCAGCAGGGACACAGGGAGCTCTGGAAACACCATATATTTT.

This chain uses TRBV6-5 with TRBJ1-1, with TRBD1 identical over 7 bases. This CDR3 comprises 14 residues. CDR1 MNHEY and CDR2 SVGAGI come from the germline V gene. Trimming at V came to 0 bases and at J to 4 bases, leaving 2 bases not matched to a gene. The DNA for the CDR3 is TGTGCCAGCAGTTACTCGACAGGGTTCACTGAAGCTTTCTTT. This translates into CASSYSTGFTEAFF.

This chain uses TRBV11-2 with TRBJ2-5; tentative D call: TRBD2 (5 bases). V shed 0 bases and J shed 7 bases, with 15 bases lying between them. The CDR3 is 15 amino acids. CDR1 and CDR2 from the germline V gene are SGHAT and FQNNGV. CDR3 protein: CASSLDRASPATQYF. For the CDR3, the DNA is TGTGCCAGCAGCTTAGATCGGGCTAGCCCAGCGACCCAGTACTTC.

V and J are TRBV19 and TRBJ1-4; D possibly corresponds to TRBD1 (5 bases). Trimming stripped 3 bases from V and 8 bases from J, with 10 bases between. The CDR3 length is 13 residues. The germline V gene encodes CDR1 LNHDA and CDR2 SQIVND (reference sequence). CDR3 sequence reads: CASSIGGMEKLFF. The CDR3, as DNA: TGTGCCAGTAGTATTGGGGGGATGGAAAAACTGTTTTTT.

This clone was counted a few times. The V and J genes are TRBV6-5 and TRBJ2-6; possible D gene TRBD2, 5 bases. Germline CDR1 is MNHEY and CDR2 is SVGAGI. This CDR3 spans 16 amino acids. V was cut by 0 bases and J by 4 bases, with 10 bases left in between. The DNA for the CDR3 is TGTGCCAGCAGTTACTCCCCGGACTTAGGGGCCAACGTCCTGACTTTC. This encodes CASSYSPDLGANVLTF.

The genes are TRBV4-1 and TRBJ1-3; 8 nucleotides line up with TRBD1. Germline-derived CDR1 and CDR2 are MGHRA and YSYEKL. CDR3 length: 15 residues. Trimming removed 7 bases from V and 3 bases from J; junction bases left unmatched: 8. DNA for the CDR3: TGCGCCAGCACTTGGACAGGGAAGGGTGGAAACACCATATATTTT. It translates to CASTWTGKGGNTIYF.

The rearrangement links TRBV2 to TRBJ2-5; 7 bases are a match to TRBD2. Germline-derived CDR1 and CDR2 are SNHLY and FYNNEI. There are 17 residues in the CDR3. Trimming at V came to 0 bases and at J to 0 bases, leaving 7 bases not matched to a gene. DNA of the CDR3: TGTGCCAGCAGTGAAGCGACTAGCTCCGCGTACCAAGAGACCCAGTACTTC. It codes for CASSEATSSAYQETQYF. Filled out from reference TRBV2 and TRBJ2-5, the complete variable domain reads EPEVTQTPSHQVTQMGQEVILRCVPISNHLYFYWYRQILGQKVEFLVSFYNNEISEKSEIFDDQFSVERPDGSNFTLKIRSTKLEDSAMYFCASSEATSSAYQETQYFGPGTRLLVL.

This clone was found a few times. V is TRBV6-1 and J is TRBJ2-3, with 13 bases aligning to TRBD2. Germline CDR1 and CDR2: MNHNS and SASEGT. There are 17 residues in the CDR3. Losses at the gene ends were 4 bases for V and 4 bases for J; bases not matched to a gene: 8. The CDR3 reads CASSGTSGGRASDTQYF. As DNA, the CDR3 is TGTGCCAGCAGTGGGACTAGCGGGGGACGCGCATCAGATACGCAGTATTTT.

This clone showed up just a few times. The J gene is TRBJ1-3, the V gene TRBV7-3; D is ambiguous. The CDR3 consists of 14 residues. Trimming removed 5 bases at V and 0 bases at J, with 8 bases between. Per the germline V gene, CDR1 is SGHTA and CDR2 is FQGTGA. The chain's CDR3 is CASSPGSSGNTIYF. The CDR3 region has the DNA TGTGCCAGCAGCCCAGGATCCTCTGGAAACACCATATATTTT.

The chain recombines TRBV28 with TRBJ1-4; D call uncertain. Germline loops: CDR1 MDHEN, CDR2 SYDVKM. The CDR3 consists of 13 residues. The V gene lost 7 bases and the J gene lost 6 bases, with 12 bases spanning the gap. The DNA for the CDR3 is TGTGCCAGCAATCCTCCGGGAGATGAAAAACTGTTTTTT. It translates to CASNPPGDEKLFF.

The rearrangement uses TRBV4-1 and TRBJ2-3; a possible D gene is TRBD1 (5 bases). Trimming left V 4 bases short and J 3 bases short, with 23 bases between. In germline, CDR1 is MGHRA, CDR2 YSYEKL. The CDR3 loop spans 18 amino acids. CDR3 sequence reads: CASSPTETQVSRTDTQYF. The CDR3 nucleotides read TGCGCCAGCAGCCCGACTGAAACACAGGTCAGCAGAACAGATACGCAGTATTTT.

The CDR3 bases are TGTGCCAGCAGCTTGGGGGGAGGGGTCACTGAAGCTTTCTTT. Residues: CASSLGGGVTEAFF. The chain employs TRBV5-6 and TRBJ1-1, with a weak D call TRBD1 (5 bases). Germline CDR1 reads SGHDT; CDR2 reads YYEEEE. Between the trimmed V and J ends, which lost 0 bases and 4 bases, there was a span of 10 bases. The CDR3 length is 14 residues.

This chain uses TRBV19 with TRBJ1-1, with D perhaps matching TRBD1 (5 bases). The CDR3 spans 12 residues. The V end was cut by 7 bases, the J end by 1 base, with 7 bases between. Germline-derived CDR1 and CDR2 are LNHDA and SQIVND (reference sequence). The CDR3 DNA reads TGTGCCAGTACAGGGTGGAACACTGAAGCTTTCTTT. It translates to CASTGWNTEAFF.

V and J are TRBV20-1 and TRBJ1-1; TRBD1 matches 9 bases. V trimming: 6 bases; J trimming: 9 bases; junction bases outside the gene matches: 5. This CDR3 region has 11 residues. Germline values: CDR1 DFQATT, CDR2 SNEGSKA (reference sequence). The CDR3 here is CSAGQGVKAFF. CDR3 nucleotide sequence: TGCAGTGCGGGACAGGGAGTAAAAGCTTTCTTT.

The chain carries TRBV5-5 and TRBJ2-1, with a weak D call TRBD1 (6 bases). Deletions cut 4 bases from V and 7 bases from J, with 18 bases between. Germline lookup yields CDR1 SGHKS and CDR2 YYEKEE (reference sequence). This CDR3 is 15 amino acids long. The CDR3 here is CASSPNRVVANEQFF. CDR3 coding DNA: TGTGCCAGCAGCCCGAACAGGGTTGTTGCAAATGAGCAGTTCTTC.

The chain joins TRBV9 to TRBJ2-3; possibly TRBD2 for D (6 bases). Trimming removed 8 bases from V and 4 bases from J, with 20 bases in between. Germline CDR1 and CDR2: SGDLS and YYNGEE. This CDR3 comprises 15 residues. CDR3 in amino acids: CASSSLGGVADTQYF. CDR3 bases: TGTGCCAGTTCATCCCTGGGGGGAGTGGCAGATACGCAGTATTTT.